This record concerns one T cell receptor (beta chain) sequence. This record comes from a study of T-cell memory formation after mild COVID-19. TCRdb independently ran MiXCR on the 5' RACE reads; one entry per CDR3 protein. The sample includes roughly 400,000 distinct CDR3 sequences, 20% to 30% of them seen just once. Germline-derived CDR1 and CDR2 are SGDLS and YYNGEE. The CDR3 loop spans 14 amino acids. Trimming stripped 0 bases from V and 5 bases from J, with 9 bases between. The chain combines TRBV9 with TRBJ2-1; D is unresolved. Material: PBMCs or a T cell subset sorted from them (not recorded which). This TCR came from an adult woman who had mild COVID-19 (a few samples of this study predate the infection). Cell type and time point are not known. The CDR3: CASSVGISDNEQFF. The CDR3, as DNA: TGTGCCAGCAGCGTAGGAATTTCCGACAATGAGCAGTTCTTC.